This entry lists 28 T cell receptor beta chains sequenced from one sample in a study of blood T cell repertoires in COVID-19. Here immunoSEQ multiplex PCR was the method, and the copy in TCRdb shows in-frame clones only, minus some. The sample consists of 100,000 to 150,000 clones, 65% to 80% of them appearing once. The specimen was peripheral blood. The source is a human donor with acute or convalescent COVID-19. The donor label of this sample is uncertain.

For the CDR3, the DNA is TGTGCCAGCAGCCAAAGGGGCCGGGATGAGCAGTTCTTC. Its protein product is CASSQRGRDEQFF. This chain connects TRBV14 to TRBJ2-1; D is possibly TRBD1 (5 bases). This CDR3 comprises 13 residues. CDR1 SGHDN and CDR2 FVKESK come from the germline V gene. V was clipped by 2 bases and J by 8 bases, with 10 bases between them.

There are a few counts of this clone. The CDR3 is CASSPGQNTDTQYF. CDR3 DNA: TGTGCCAGCAGCCCCGGACAGAACACAGATACGCAGTATTTT. The chain is built from TRBV3-1 (or the pseudogene TRBV3-2) and TRBJ2-3; D might be TRBD1 (6 bases). CDR3 length equals 14 residues. V was clipped by 4 bases and J by 2 bases, with 10 bases between them. CDR1 and CDR2 (germline): LGHDT, YNNKEL (reference sequence).

The chain combines TRBV4-1 with TRBJ1-4; D perhaps matches TRBD1 (6 bases). This CDR3 is built from 16 residues. The ends were cut back, 4 bases at V and 7 bases at J, with 19 bases in the middle. The germline V gene has CDR1 MGHRA and CDR2 YSYEKL. Here the CDR3 DNA reads TGCGCCAGCAGCCCCCAGGGGTGGGGGCTAGGTGAAAAACTGTTTTTT. Translating it yields CASSPQGWGLGEKLFF.

This chain joins TRBV7-9 and TRBJ1-3; D is unclear. The CDR3 loop spans 12 amino acids. V was pared by 5 bases and J by 8 bases, with 10 bases between. Germline CDR1 is SEHNR and CDR2 is FQNEAQ (reference sequence). CDR3 DNA sequence: TGTGCCAGCAGCCCGGGATTGGACACCATATATTTT. As protein: CASSPGLDTIYF.

The chain combines TRBV5-1 with TRBJ2-2, with 10 bases that match TRBD1. This CDR3 comprises 15 residues. The ends lost 5 bases at V and 3 bases at J; junction bases unmatched: 4. Germline-derived CDR1 and CDR2 are SGHRS and YFSETQ. This chain's CDR3 is CASSPGTGDTGELFF. The CDR3 bases are TGCGCCAGCAGTCCCGGGACAGGGGACACCGGGGAGCTGTTTTTT. The full variable domain, with the rest looked up from reference TRBV5-1 and TRBJ2-2, is KAGVTQTPRYLIKTRGQQVTLSCSPISGHRSVSWYQQTPGQGLQFLFEYFSETQRNKGNFPGRFSGRQFSNSRSEMNVSTLELGDSALYLCASSPGTGDTGELFFGEGSRLTVL.

The chain couples TRBV12-1 to TRBJ2-3; TRBD2, the table's D call, lacks a check against the DNA. TRBV12-1 is given as a pseudogene. The CDR3 spans 16 residues. CDR3 residues: CASSFPWGTSGNTQYF. CDR3 sequence (DNA): TGTGCCAGCAGCTTCCCCTGGGGGACTAGCGGGAATACGCAGTATTTT.

The J gene is TRBJ1-2, the V gene TRBV5-5; D uncertain. Looked up from germline, CDR1 is SGHKS and CDR2 is YYEKEE (reference sequence). The CDR3 contains 12 residues. The V end lost 0 bases, the J end lost 8 bases, and 8 bases lay between the germline ends. This chain's CDR3 is CASSLDVEGYTF. The CDR3 DNA follows: TGTGCCAGCAGCTTGGACGTCGAGGGCTACACCTTC. Together with reference TRBV5-5 and TRBJ1-2, the CDR3 gives the full variable domain: DAGVTQSPTHLIKTRGQQVTLRCSPISGHKSVSWYQQVLGQGPQFIFQYYEKEERGRGNFPDRFSARQFPNYSSELNVNALLLGDSALYLCASSLDVEGYTFGSGTRLTVV.

This clone showed up many times. CDR3 loop: CASATGTVNSPLHF. DNA of the CDR3: TGTGCCAGCGCTACCGGGACAGTAAATTCACCCCTCCACTTT. The rearrangement links TRBV3-1 (or the pseudogene TRBV3-2) to TRBJ1-6; 7 positions match TRBD1. The germline V gene has CDR1 LGHDT and CDR2 YNNKEL (reference sequence). The length of the CDR3 is 14 residues. J gave up 7 bases and V 8 bases, and 8 bases lay outside the gene matches.

This clone came up many times. The chain couples TRBV7-9 to TRBJ2-2; 8 nucleotides align to TRBD1. CDR1 is SEHNR and CDR2 is FQNEAQ in the germline V gene (reference sequence). Losses at the gene ends were 1 base for V and 5 bases for J; bases not matched to a gene: 6. The CDR3 is 16 amino acids. The CDR3, as DNA: TGTGCCAGCAGCTTAGGGACAGGGAGGTCGACCGGGGAGCTGTTTTTT. Amino acids: CASSLGTGRSTGELFF.

This clone has a handful of counts. The rearrangement links TRBV2 to TRBJ1-2, with a weak D call TRBD1 (6 bases). Germline CDR1 SNHLY, CDR2 FYNNEI. The V end was cut by 6 bases, the J end by 5 bases, with 13 bases between. The CDR3 has 13 residues. The CDR3 is CASSRGMGYGYTF. The CDR3 DNA sequence: TGTGCCAGCAGCAGGGGAATGGGGTATGGCTACACCTTC. The full variable domain, with the rest looked up from reference TRBV2 and TRBJ1-2, is EPEVTQTPSHQVTQMGQEVILRCVPISNHLYFYWYRQILGQKVEFLVSFYNNEISEKSEIFDDQFSVERPDGSNFTLKIRSTKLEDSAMYFCASSRGMGYGYTFGSGTRLTVV.

This clone has a count of ten or more. The chain uses TRBV11-2 and TRBJ2-7; possible D gene TRBD1, 6 bases. V lost 2 bases and J lost 4, with 6 bases in between. Per the germline V gene, CDR1 is SGHAT and CDR2 is FQNNGV. The CDR3 spans 12 residues. CDR3: CASSLTGYEQYV. In DNA, the CDR3 is TGTGCCAGCAGCTTAACAGGGTACGAGCAGTACGTC.

The chain has TRBV5-1 and TRBJ1-1; tentative D call: TRBD1 (5 bases). V lost 1 base to trimming and J lost 4 bases, with 14 bases between them. The CDR3 is 15 residues long. Germline V gives CDR1 SGHRS, CDR2 YFSETQ. CDR3 DNA: TGCGCCAGCAGCTTGACGGGCCGCACAGGCACTGAAGCTTTCTTT. Translated, it gives CASSLTGRTGTEAFF. Using reference TRBV5-1 and TRBJ1-1 for the parts outside the CDR3, the full variable domain is KAGVTQTPRYLIKTRGQQVTLSCSPISGHRSVSWYQQTPGQGLQFLFEYFSETQRNKGNFPGRFSGRQFSNSRSEMNVSTLELGDSALYLCASSLTGRTGTEAFFGQGTRLTVV.

This chain joins TRBV7-2 and TRBJ1-5, with a possible D match to TRBD1 (6 bases). Looked up from germline, CDR1 is SGHTA and CDR2 is FQGNSA. V gave up 5 bases and J gave up 4 bases, with 15 bases separating them. The CDR3 extends over 15 amino acids. The CDR3 protein is CASSIQQGPNQPQHF. Written as DNA, the CDR3 is TGTGCCAGCAGCATCCAACAGGGACCAAATCAGCCCCAGCATTTT. The variable domain in full, with the rest retrieved from reference TRBV7-2 and TRBJ1-5, is GAGVSQSPSNKVTEKGKDVELRCDPISGHTALYWYRQSLGQGLEFLIYFQGNSAPDKSGLPSDRFSAERTGGSVSTLTIQRTQQEDSAVYLCASSIQQGPNQPQHFGDGTRLSIL.

CDR3 bases: TGTGCCAGTAGTACGACAGGGAACTCCTACAATGAGCAGTTCTTC. Its translation is CASSTTGNSYNEQFF. The rearrangement uses TRBV19 and TRBJ2-1, with 7 bases fitting TRBD1. CDR3 length: 15 residues. Germline V lookup: CDR1 LNHDA, CDR2 SQIVND (reference sequence). With 4 bases clipped from V and 0 bases from J, the junction kept 3 bases outside the gene matches. Using reference TRBV19 and TRBJ2-1 for the parts outside the CDR3, the full variable domain is DGGITQSPKYLFRKEGQNVTLSCEQNLNHDAMYWYRQDPGQGLRLIYYSQIVNDFQKGDIAEGYSVSREKKESFPLTVTSAQKNPTAFYLCASSTTGNSYNEQFFGPGTRLTVL.

V is TRBV19 and J is TRBJ2-1, with 12 positions matching TRBD2. V was clipped by 7 bases and J by 8 bases; unmatched bases: 18. The CDR3 has 18 residues. Germline values: CDR1 LNHDA, CDR2 SQIVND (reference sequence). CDR3 region: CASTSSGLAGGPTYEQFF. DNA of the CDR3: TGTGCCAGTACCTCGAGTGGGCTAGCGGGGGGGCCTACCTATGAGCAGTTCTTC.

V and J are TRBV24-1 and TRBJ2-4; weak D call: TRBD1 (6 bases). This CDR3 comprises 16 residues. In germline, CDR1 is KGHDR, CDR2 SFDVKD. Trimming pared 5 bases from V and 8 bases from J, leaving 21 bases between. The CDR3 reads CATSVDPGHTLDIQYF. The DNA of the CDR3 is TGTGCCACCAGTGTCGATCCGGGACATACATTGGACATTCAGTACTTC.

V usage is TRBV28 and J usage is TRBJ2-3; 7 bases align to TRBD2. Germline V gene data show CDR1 as MDHEN and CDR2 as SYDVKM. This CDR3 is built from 14 residues. V lost 3 bases, J lost 6 bases, and 6 bases stayed unmatched. CDR3 amino acids: CASSLGQGGDTQYF. CDR3 nucleotides: TGTGCCAGCAGTTTGGGGCAGGGAGGGGATACGCAGTATTTT.

CDR3 sequence (DNA): TGTGCCAGCAGCCAAGGAGTGGGGGGTCAGCCCCAGCATTTT. It specifies CASSQGVGGQPQHF. The chain is built from TRBV3-1 (or the pseudogene TRBV3-2) and TRBJ1-5, with TRBD1 as a possible D gene (5 bases). CDR3 length: 14 amino acids. V was trimmed by 1 base and J by 6 bases, leaving 10 bases between them. CDR1 LGHDT and CDR2 YNNKEL come from the germline V gene (reference sequence).

This chain links TRBV6-5 with TRBJ1-5; TRBD1 might be the D (6 bases). Germline V gene data show CDR1 as MNHEY and CDR2 as SVGAGI. This CDR3 spans 13 amino acids. V was pared by 8 bases and J by 5 bases, with 13 bases between. CDR3 loop: CASEVTGHQPQHF. CDR3 sequence (DNA): TGTGCCAGCGAGGTCACAGGGCATCAGCCCCAGCATTTT.

This clone was counted ten times or more. The chain employs TRBV7-9 and TRBJ2-1; 7 bases match TRBD2. J was trimmed by 3 bases and V by 10 bases; bases with no gene match: 6. Looked up from germline, CDR1 is SEHNR and CDR2 is FQNEAQ (reference sequence). This CDR3 is built from 13 residues. The CDR3 DNA sequence: TGTGCCATGGAGATAGCGGGCTACAATGAGCAGTTCTTC. Translating gives CAMEIAGYNEQFF.

DNA for the CDR3: TGCGCCAGCAGAAATCCATTCATCTCAGATAATGAGCAGTTCTTC. This sequence encodes CASRNPFISDNEQFF. The chain is built from TRBV5-1 and TRBJ2-1; D not certain. Germline loops: CDR1 SGHRS, CDR2 YFSETQ. This CDR3 has 15 residues. Deletions cut 5 bases from V and 7 bases from J, with 19 bases between.

This clone showed up just once. This chain connects TRBV6-2 or TRBV6-3 to TRBJ1-4; 7 bases line up with TRBD1. The CDR3 contains 15 residues. In germline, CDR1 is MNHEY, CDR2 SVGEGT. V dropped 2 bases and J dropped 2; count of bases not matched to a gene: 2. The CDR3 region is CASSYRGRTNEKLFF. As DNA, the CDR3 is TGTGCCAGCAGTTACAGGGGGCGGACTAATGAAAAACTGTTTTTT.

This rearrangement joins TRBV28 to TRBJ1-2, with TRBD1 matching over 7 bases. The V segment lost 6 bases and the J segment 3 bases; nucleotides outside the gene matches: 4. Germline loops: CDR1 MDHEN, CDR2 SYDVKM. CDR3 size: 13 residues. This chain's CDR3 is CASSPQGYYGYTF. The DNA of the CDR3 is TGTGCCAGCAGCCCACAGGGGTACTATGGCTACACCTTC.

The genes are TRBV9 and TRBJ2-3, with 10 bases identical to TRBD2. The CDR3 extends over 16 amino acids. The V gene end was trimmed by 2 bases and the J gene end by 3 bases; junction bases not matched to a gene: 6. Germline V gives CDR1 SGDLS, CDR2 YYNGEE. In nucleotides, the CDR3 is TGTGCCAGCAGCGTCGCAGCGGGGGGGCCAACAGATACGCAGTATTTT. It specifies CASSVAAGGPTDTQYF. Drawing the rest from reference TRBV9 and TRBJ2-3, the complete variable domain is DSGVTQTPKHLITATGQRVTLRCSPRSGDLSVYWYQQSLDQGLQFLIQYYNGEERAKGNILERFSAQQFPDLHSELNLSSLELGDSALYFCASSVAAGGPTDTQYFGPGTRLTVL.

This clone came up a few times. The chain has TRBV3-1 (or the pseudogene TRBV3-2) and TRBJ1-4; TRBD1 aligns across 7 bases. CDR1 LGHDT and CDR2 YNNKEL come from the germline V gene (reference sequence). Trimming removed 4 bases from V and 6 bases from J; junction bases left unmatched: 8. The CDR3 is 15 amino acids. CDR3 residues: CASSRAGTEDEKLFF. The CDR3 nucleotides read TGTGCCAGCAGCCGAGCCGGGACAGAAGATGAAAAACTGTTTTTT.

The CDR3 loop is CASSLVTGLTDTQYF. In DNA, the CDR3 is TGTGCCAGCAGCTTAGTAACAGGGCTAACAGATACGCAGTATTTT. The V and J genes are TRBV7-9 and TRBJ2-3; a weak D match, TRBD1 (6 bases). The V gene's germline CDR1 is SEHNR and CDR2 FQNEAQ (reference sequence). The CDR3 is 15 amino acids. V lost 1 base and J lost 3, with 11 bases in between.

The chain employs TRBV10-2 and TRBJ1-3, with D tentatively TRBD1 (5 bases). Per the germline V gene, CDR1 is WSHSY and CDR2 is SAAADI. CDR3 size: 15 residues. V lost 3 bases and J 2 bases, leaving 11 bases between the germline ends. CDR3 sequence (DNA): TGCGCCAGCAGTGAAGACAGAATTACTGGAAACACCATATATTTT. It encodes CASSEDRITGNTIYF.

V is TRBV6-1 and J is TRBJ1-5; D not resolved. V was clipped by 6 bases and J by 0 bases, with 9 bases between them. Germline V gives CDR1 MNHNS, CDR2 SASEGT. The CDR3 has 14 residues. The CDR3 region is CASRGTVSNQPQHF. The CDR3 region has the DNA TGTGCCAGCAGAGGTACAGTTAGCAATCAGCCCCAGCATTTT.